The clone carrying this T cell receptor (beta chain) was counted a few times. After isolation, RNA underwent reverse transcription to generate cDNA as the sequencing template. Profiling relied on immunoSEQ multiplex PCR, and the TCRdb table lists in-frame clones only, not all of them. In the table there are 150,000 to 200,000 clones, approximately 62% of which are singletons. The sample belongs to a study of CD8+ T cells in alopecia areata. Indicated treatment: oral pan-JAK inhibitor, 5-10 mg twice daily. Per germline, CDR1 ENHRY and CDR2 SYGVKD. With 5 bases removed from V and 2 bases from J, the gap between germline ends came to 6 bases. CDR3 length: 13 amino acids.

The TCR was taken from a human donor with alopecia areata. The sequencing here drew on CD4+ T cells sorted from blood, taken at week 24, from a patient treated with tofacitinib. V is TRBV10-3 and J is TRBJ2-2; D remains unclear. The CDR3 region is CAISTFNTGELFF. Written as DNA, the CDR3 is TGTGCCATCAGTACTTTTAACACCGGGGAGCTGTTTTTT.